Listed below are T cell receptor beta chains from one sample, sequenced in a study of blood T cells in healthy people across ages. One entry per CDR3 protein results from TCRdb running MiXCR on the 5' RACE reads. The table lists about 640,000 distinct CDR3 sequences, roughly three fifths of them singletons, with 35% to 40% in the top ten. Sequencing used blood. These receptors were taken from a man aged 55-75 years in good health. Each CDR3 is given with its conserved first and last residue. The order of the fields is D gene, clone size, CDR3 length, J gene, V gene, CDR3 protein, CDR3 DNA. D genes are given only for firm matches. The size field is filled for only some rows; it gives once, few, many or a size class.

d_call: .
clone_size: .
cdr3_length: 15
j_call: TRBJ1-1
v_call: TRBV7-9
cdr3_aa: CASSPPGGVNTEAFF
cdr3_nt: TGTGCCAGCAGCCCCCCCGGAGGGGTGAACACTGAAGCTTTCTTT

d_call: .
clone_size: once
cdr3_length: 13
j_call: TRBJ2-5
v_call: TRBV15
cdr3_aa: CATSLHGGETQYF
cdr3_nt: TGTGCCACCAGCCTACACGGAGGGGAGACCCAGTACTTC

d_call: .
clone_size: .
cdr3_length: 20
j_call: TRBJ2-5
v_call: TRBV5-5
cdr3_aa: CASSFGQGGFVHPPQETQYF
cdr3_nt: TGTGCCAGCAGCTTCGGACAGGGAGGGTTCGTCCACCCACCACAAGAGACCCAGTACTTC

d_call: .
clone_size: few
cdr3_length: 13
j_call: TRBJ2-1
v_call: TRBV10-2
cdr3_aa: CASSSRDYNEQFF
cdr3_nt: TGCGCCAGCAGTTCCCGGGACTACAATGAGCAGTTCTTC

d_call: TRBD2
clone_size: .
cdr3_length: 18
j_call: TRBJ2-3
v_call: TRBV5-6
cdr3_aa: CASSLDWRSGESTDTQYF
cdr3_nt: TGTGCCAGCAGCTTGGATTGGAGAAGCGGGGAAAGCACAGATACGCAGTATTTT

d_call: TRBD2
clone_size: few
cdr3_length: 18
j_call: TRBJ2-1
v_call: TRBV18
cdr3_aa: CASSRTSGGLSSYNEQFF
cdr3_nt: TGTGCCAGCTCACGGACTAGCGGGGGCCTCAGCTCCTACAATGAGCAGTTCTTC

d_call: .
clone_size: .
cdr3_length: 15
j_call: TRBJ2-7
v_call: TRBV5-1
cdr3_aa: CASSLGDRMPYEQYF
cdr3_nt: TGCGCCAGCAGCTTGGGAGACAGGATGCCCTACGAGCAGTACTTC

d_call: .
clone_size: many
cdr3_length: 14
j_call: TRBJ1-2
v_call: TRBV18
cdr3_aa: CASSPQTDSYGYTF
cdr3_nt: TGTGCCAGCTCACCACAGACTGACTCCTATGGCTACACCTTC

d_call: TRBD1
clone_size: .
cdr3_length: 15
j_call: TRBJ2-7
v_call: TRBV12-3/TRBV12-4
cdr3_aa: CASSLTGTGAYEQYF
cdr3_nt: TGTGCCAGCAGTCTCACCGGGACAGGGGCATACGAGCAGTACTTC

d_call: .
clone_size: .
cdr3_length: 15
j_call: TRBJ2-5
v_call: TRBV2
cdr3_aa: CASSLSVEPQETQYF
cdr3_nt: TGTGCCAGCAGTCTGTCAGTGGAACCCCAAGAGACCCAGTACTTC

d_call: TRBD1
clone_size: .
cdr3_length: 13
j_call: TRBJ2-1
v_call: TRBV12-3/TRBV12-4
cdr3_aa: CASRRTGYNEQFF
cdr3_nt: TGTGCCAGCAGGAGGACAGGGTACAATGAGCAGTTCTTC

d_call: .
clone_size: .
cdr3_length: 15
j_call: TRBJ1-6
v_call: TRBV12-3/TRBV12-4
cdr3_aa: CASSLAGVVNSPLHF
cdr3_nt: TGTGCCAGCAGTTTAGCGGGGGTGGTTAATTCACCCCTCCACTTT

d_call: .
clone_size: .
cdr3_length: 19
j_call: TRBJ2-4
v_call: TRBV12-3/TRBV12-4
cdr3_aa: CASSALTGPSDRSRNIQYF
cdr3_nt: TGTGCCAGCAGCGCTTTAACGGGACCCAGCGACCGGTCAAGAAACATTCAGTACTTC

d_call: .
clone_size: .
cdr3_length: 14
j_call: TRBJ2-7
v_call: TRBV20-1
cdr3_aa: CSARPGAPVYEQYF
cdr3_nt: TGCAGTGCTAGACCCGGGGCCCCGGTGTACGAGCAGTACTTC

d_call: TRBD1
clone_size: .
cdr3_length: 14
j_call: TRBJ2-5
v_call: TRBV5-6
cdr3_aa: CASSSPTGGETQYF
cdr3_nt: TGTGCCAGCAGCTCGCCAACAGGGGGGGAGACCCAGTACTTC

d_call: TRBD1
clone_size: .
cdr3_length: 18
j_call: TRBJ2-2
v_call: TRBV4-2
cdr3_aa: CASSQDRAGGRSAGELFF
cdr3_nt: TGTGCCAGCAGCCAAGATAGGGCAGGGGGCCGTAGTGCCGGGGAGCTGTTTTTT

d_call: .
clone_size: .
cdr3_length: 14
j_call: TRBJ2-5
v_call: TRBV10-3
cdr3_aa: CAISEVLGEETQYF
cdr3_nt: TGTGCCATCAGTGAGGTGTTAGGAGAAGAGACCCAGTACTTC

d_call: TRBD2
clone_size: .
cdr3_length: 14
j_call: TRBJ2-1
v_call: TRBV7-9
cdr3_aa: CASAPSGGANEQFF
cdr3_nt: TGTGCCAGCGCGCCTAGCGGGGGGGCAAATGAGCAGTTCTTC

d_call: .
clone_size: .
cdr3_length: 11
j_call: TRBJ2-1
v_call: TRBV12-3/TRBV12-4
cdr3_aa: CTSSPRGEQFF
cdr3_nt: TGTACCAGCAGTCCGAGGGGTGAGCAGTTCTTC

d_call: TRBD2
clone_size: .
cdr3_length: 15
j_call: TRBJ2-5
v_call: TRBV20-1
cdr3_aa: CSVGRGAKRQETQYF
cdr3_nt: TGCAGTGTGGGGCGGGGGGCAAAGAGGCAAGAGACCCAGTACTTC

d_call: TRBD1
clone_size: few
cdr3_length: 15
j_call: TRBJ2-7
v_call: TRBV18
cdr3_aa: CASSPRDRGAYEQYF
cdr3_nt: TGTGCCAGCAGCCCCCGGGACAGGGGTGCCTACGAGCAGTACTTC